Below are 25 T cell receptor beta chains sequenced from a single sample in a study of shared clonotypes between healthy human individuals. The assay was immunoSEQ multiplex PCR, and TCRdb's table has in-frame clones only and misses some. The sample shows more than 2 million clones, approximately 94% of them seen only once. Source material: naive CD4+ T cells sorted from blood. Subset defined: CD45RA+ positively selected. These receptors all stem from a man aged 18 to 30 in good health.

The rearrangement uses TRBV10-1 and TRBJ2-2; no clear D gene. Trimming removed 3 bases from V and 5 bases from J, with 7 bases in between. The CDR3 spans 13 residues. Per germline, CDR1 WNHNN and CDR2 SYGVQD (reference sequence). The CDR3 loop is CASSDPSTGELFF. CDR3 DNA: TGCGCCAGCAGTGATCCCTCTACCGGGGAGCTGTTTTTT.

Turning to this clone: Other nucleotide sequences from this sample produce the same CDR3. The chain employs TRBV10-2 and TRBJ1-5; 7 bases map to TRBD1. Germline loops: CDR1 WSHSY, CDR2 SAAADI. The CDR3 covers 15 residues. The V and J ends lost 0 bases and 2 bases, in that order; junction bases with no gene match: 1. CDR3 sequence reads: CASSESGQGNQPQHF. Written as DNA, the CDR3 is TGCGCCAGCAGTGAGTCTGGACAGGGCAATCAGCCCCAGCATTTT.

This clone was detected once. This chain uses TRBV9 with TRBJ2-6, with D perhaps matching TRBD2 (6 bases). Trimming removed 3 bases at V and 0 bases at J, with 7 bases between. The CDR3 loop spans 15 amino acids. CDR1 SGDLS and CDR2 YYNGEE come from the germline V gene. The CDR3 is CASSGGVSGANVLTF. The CDR3 coding sequence is TGTGCCAGCAGCGGCGGGGTCTCTGGGGCCAACGTCCTGACTTTC.

The chain uses TRBV10-1 and TRBJ2-1, with 14 positions matching TRBD2. Looked up from germline, CDR1 is WNHNN and CDR2 is SYGVQD (reference sequence). The CDR3 runs 13 residues. Trimming took 10 bases from V and 9 from J; bases not matched to a gene: 5. CDR3 sequence reads: CATGLAGVGEQFF. CDR3 coding DNA: TGCGCCACGGGACTAGCGGGAGTCGGTGAGCAGTTCTTC.

With respect to this clone: Different DNA sequences within this sample yield the same CDR3. CDR3 sequence: CASSSRTGEKLFF. The CDR3 coding sequence is TGCGCCAGCAGCTCCCGGACAGGCGAAAAACTGTTTTTT. This chain links TRBV5-1 with TRBJ1-4; 7 nucleotides agree with TRBD1. Trimming cost V 3 bases and J 8 bases; bases outside gene matches: 4. Germline values: CDR1 SGHRS, CDR2 YFSETQ. The CDR3 is made up of 13 amino acids.

Worth noting for this clone: Other DNA sequences in the same sample also yield this CDR3. The rearrangement links TRBV18 to TRBJ1-1, with 10 nucleotides matching TRBD1. CDR1 is KGHSH, CDR2 LQKENI, per germline. This CDR3 has 15 residues. With V trimmed by 3 bases and J by 0 bases, 1 base remained unmatched. DNA for the CDR3: TGTGCCAGCTCACCGGGACAGGGGCTGAACACTGAAGCTTTCTTT. It yields the protein CASSPGQGLNTEAFF.

The CDR3 is CASRRTDSYEQYF. The CDR3 bases are TGTGCCAGCAGGAGGACGGACTCCTACGAGCAGTACTTC. The chain recombines TRBV6-1 with TRBJ2-7; D remains ambiguous. In germline, CDR1 is MNHNS, CDR2 SASEGT. The CDR3 length is 13 residues. Trimming took off 6 bases at V and 0 bases at J, with 9 bases between the two ends.

Concerning this clone: This sample includes further DNA sequences coding for the same CDR3. The chain carries TRBV30 and TRBJ2-2; unclear D gene. Trimming took 0 bases from V and 1 from J, leaving 3 bases between them. The CDR3 is 13 residues long. Germline CDR1 reads GTSNPN; CDR2 reads SVGIG (reference sequence). Here the CDR3 reads CAWSVQNTGELFF. In DNA form, the CDR3 reads TGTGCCTGGAGTGTTCAGAACACCGGGGAGCTGTTTTTT. The entire variable domain, with the rest obtained from reference TRBV30 and TRBJ2-2, is as follows: SQTIHQWPATLVQPVGSPLSLECTVEGTSNPNLYWYRQAAGRGLQLLFYSVGIGQISSEVPQNLSASRPQDRQFILSSKKLLLSDSGFYLCAWSVQNTGELFFGEGSRLTVL.

The J gene is TRBJ1-5, the V gene TRBV5-1, with D possibly being TRBD1 (5 bases). V lost 0 bases to trimming and J lost 5 bases, with 12 bases between them. Germline CDR1 SGHRS, CDR2 YFSETQ. This CDR3 has 15 amino acids. The CDR3 nucleotides are TGCGCCAGCAGCTTGGGTTTGACAGATGATCAGCCCCAGCATTTT. Residues: CASSLGLTDDQPQHF.

This chain links TRBV5-1 with TRBJ2-1, with D unclear. This CDR3 is built from 14 residues. V gave up 3 bases and J gave up 6 bases, with 13 bases separating them. Germline V gene data show CDR1 as SGHRS and CDR2 as YFSETQ. CDR3 loop: CASSSPLGTNEQFF. The CDR3 coding sequence is TGCGCCAGCAGCTCACCCTTGGGAACCAATGAGCAGTTCTTC.

This chain uses TRBV5-4 with TRBJ2-3, with 11 bases lining up with TRBD1. Germline V gives CDR1 SGHNT, CDR2 YYREEE (reference sequence). V gave up 4 bases and J gave up 5 bases; unmatched junction bases: 6. There are 15 residues in the CDR3. CDR3 protein: CASSRGQGAGDTQYF. CDR3 sequence (DNA): TGTGCCAGCAGCCGTGGACAGGGGGCAGGAGATACGCAGTATTTT. Variable domain in full (rest from reference TRBV5-4 and TRBJ2-3): ETGVTQSPTHLIKTRGQQVTLRCSSQSGHNTVSWYQQALGQGPQFIFQYYREEENGRGNFPPRFSGLQFPNYSSELNVNALELDDSALYLCASSRGQGAGDTQYFGPGTRLTVL.

V is TRBV5-4 and J is TRBJ2-2; 11 bases match TRBD1. Germline CDR1 and CDR2: SGHNT and YYREEE (reference sequence). Trimming at V came to 3 bases and at J to 3 bases, leaving 4 bases not matched to a gene. The CDR3 has 16 residues. CDR3 residues: CASSSRTGGDTGELFF. The CDR3 DNA follows: TGTGCCAGCAGCTCCCGGACAGGGGGCGACACCGGGGAGCTGTTTTTT.

About this clone: The sample has other DNA sequences that encode this CDR3 too. This chain joins TRBV6-5 and TRBJ1-5, with 7 nucleotides matching TRBD1. CDR1 and CDR2 from the germline V gene are MNHEY and SVGAGI. Unmatched junction bases numbered 4, after V lost 3 bases and J lost 5 bases. The CDR3 runs to 14 residues. The CDR3 reads CASSYRTGDQPQHF. Written as DNA, the CDR3 is TGTGCCAGCAGTTATCGTACAGGGGATCAGCCCCAGCATTTT.

The rearrangement joins TRBV4-3 to TRBJ1-4; TRBD1 matches 7 bases. The CDR3 has 16 residues. In germline, CDR1 is LGHNA, CDR2 YSLEER. The ends lost 3 bases at V and 3 bases at J; junction bases unmatched: 7. In DNA form, the CDR3 reads TGCGCCAGCAGCCAGACCGACAGGGCGGCTAATGAAAAACTGTTTTTT. This encodes CASSQTDRAANEKLFF.

V gene TRBV7-2 combines with J gene TRBJ2-7, with 9 nucleotides matching TRBD2. The CDR3 runs 14 residues. CDR1 is SGHTA and CDR2 is FQGNSA in the germline V gene. The V segment lost 3 bases and the J segment 3 bases; nucleotides outside the gene matches: 3. CDR3 bases: TGTGCCAGCAGCTTTGGTAGCGGGAGCTACGAGCAGTACTTC. This encodes CASSFGSGSYEQYF.

V is TRBV27 and J is TRBJ1-5; D call uncertain. The CDR3 is 16 amino acids. Germline V CDR1 and CDR2: MNHEY, SMNVEV (reference sequence). The V end lost 2 bases, the J end lost 3 bases, and 14 bases lay between the germline ends. In nucleotides, the CDR3 is TGTGCCAGCAGTTTAGTCGGAGTTCATAACAATCAGCCCCAGCATTTT. This codes for CASSLVGVHNNQPQHF.

The chain recombines TRBV13 with TRBJ2-1; 7 nucleotides agree with TRBD1. V shed 5 bases, J shed 6 bases, and the junction held 4 bases outside the gene matches. The CDR3 is 13 residues long. Germline lookup yields CDR1 PRHDT and CDR2 FYEKMQ (reference sequence). The CDR3 nucleotides are TGTGCCAGCAGCGCCGACAGGGTCAATGAGCAGTTCTTC. Translated: CASSADRVNEQFF.

J is TRBJ2-7 and V is TRBV7-2; D assignment may be TRBD1 or TRBD2 (5 bases each). This CDR3 is 13 amino acids long. V was shortened by 8 bases and J by 4 bases, with 15 bases between the two germline ends. Germline CDR1 reads SGHTA; CDR2 reads FQGNSA. The CDR3 DNA reads as TGTGCCAGCGGCCGGGCAGGGACGTACGAGCAGTACTTC. This codes for CASGRAGTYEQYF. Based on the CDR3 plus reference TRBV7-2 and TRBJ2-7, the full variable domain is GAGVSQSPSNKVTEKGKDVELRCDPISGHTALYWYRQSLGQGLEFLIYFQGNSAPDKSGLPSDRFSAERTGGSVSTLTIQRTQQEDSAVYLCASGRAGTYEQYFGPGTRLTVT.

This chain connects TRBV11-3 to TRBJ2-7; D possibly matches TRBD1 or TRBD2 (5 bases each). Trimming took 5 bases from V and 6 from J, leaving 14 bases between them. Per germline, CDR1 SGHNT and CDR2 YENEEA. This CDR3 contains 13 residues. CDR3: CASSQGPTSEQYF. CDR3 nucleotide sequence: TGTGCCAGCAGCCAGGGACCGACGAGCGAGCAGTACTTC.

The chain recombines TRBV7-9 with TRBJ1-6, with D maybe TRBD1 (5 bases). The germline gives CDR1 SEHNR, CDR2 FQNEAQ (reference sequence). V was pared by 1 base and J by 4 bases, with 14 bases between. This CDR3 is 17 amino acids long. The CDR3 protein is CASSLGSGNPYNSPLHF. Here the CDR3 DNA reads TGTGCCAGCAGCTTAGGGTCAGGGAACCCTTATAATTCACCCCTCCACTTT.

The chain uses TRBV13 and TRBJ2-2; D possibly corresponds to TRBD2 (5 bases). The CDR3 is made up of 16 amino acids. The V end was cut by 5 bases, the J end by 5 bases, with 18 bases between. The germline V gene has CDR1 PRHDT and CDR2 FYEKMQ (reference sequence). Here the CDR3 reads CASSQRARVMTGELFF. The CDR3 DNA is TGTGCCAGCAGCCAGAGGGCTAGGGTTATGACCGGGGAGCTGTTTTTT.

This sequence joins TRBV7-9 and TRBJ2-1; the D is unclear. V was trimmed by 1 base and J by 0 bases, leaving 7 bases between them. CDR3 size: 15 residues. Germline V CDR1 and CDR2: SEHNR, FQNEAQ (reference sequence). The CDR3 DNA reads TGTGCCAGCAGCTTAGAGCTGAGCTCCTACAATGAGCAGTTCTTC. It yields the protein CASSLELSSYNEQFF.

Only a few counts were recorded for this clone. This chain links TRBV5-4 with TRBJ2-3, with D hard to call. The CDR3 has 13 amino acids. V lost 7 bases to trimming and J lost 0 bases, with 9 bases between them. CDR1 and CDR2 from the germline V gene are SGHNT and YYREEE (reference sequence). The CDR3 reads CASAPTSTDTQYF. The CDR3 bases are TGTGCCAGCGCACCTACTAGCACAGATACGCAGTATTTT.

This clone was seen just once. The chain couples TRBV30 to TRBJ2-1, with unresolved D. The CDR3 is made up of 11 amino acids. V dropped 4 bases and J dropped 7 bases, with 8 bases sitting between them. CDR1 is GTSNPN and CDR2 is SVGIG in the germline V gene (reference sequence). The CDR3 loop reads CAWIKENEQFF. The CDR3 DNA sequence: TGTGCCTGGATTAAGGAAAATGAGCAGTTCTTC.

The V call is TRBV2, the J call TRBJ2-7; D is unresolved. The CDR3 covers 14 residues. V dropped 8 bases and J dropped 2 bases, with 16 bases sitting between them. Looked up from germline, CDR1 is SNHLY and CDR2 is FYNNEI. The CDR3 loop reads CASGNGQLAYEQYF. DNA of the CDR3: TGTGCCAGCGGGAATGGCCAGCTTGCCTACGAGCAGTACTTC.